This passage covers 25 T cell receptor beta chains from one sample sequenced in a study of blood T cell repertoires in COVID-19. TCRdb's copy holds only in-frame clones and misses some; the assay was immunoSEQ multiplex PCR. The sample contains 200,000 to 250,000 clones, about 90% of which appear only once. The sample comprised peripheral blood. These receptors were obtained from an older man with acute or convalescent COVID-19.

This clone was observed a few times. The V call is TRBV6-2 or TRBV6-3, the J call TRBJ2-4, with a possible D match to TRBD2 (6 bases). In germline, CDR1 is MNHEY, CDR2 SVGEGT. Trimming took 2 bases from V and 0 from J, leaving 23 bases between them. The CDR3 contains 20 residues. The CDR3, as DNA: TGTGCCAGCAGTTACGAAAAGGCGCAGGGACTTCTGTTAGCCAAAAACATTCAGTACTTC. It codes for CASSYEKAQGLLLAKNIQYF.

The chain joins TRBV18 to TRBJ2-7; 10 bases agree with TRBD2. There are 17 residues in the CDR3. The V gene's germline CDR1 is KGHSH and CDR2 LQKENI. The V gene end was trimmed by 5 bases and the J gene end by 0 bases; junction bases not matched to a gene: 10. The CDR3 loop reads CASSNLAGASSSYEQYF. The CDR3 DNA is TGTGCCAGCTCAAATCTAGCGGGGGCCTCGAGCTCCTACGAGCAGTACTTC. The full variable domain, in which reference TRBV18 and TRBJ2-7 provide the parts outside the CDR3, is NAGVMQNPRHLVRRRGQEARLRCSPMKGHSHVYWYRQLPEEGLKFMVYLQKENIIDESGMPKERFSAEFPKEGPSILRIQQVVRGDSAAYFCASSNLAGASSSYEQYFGPGTRLTVT.

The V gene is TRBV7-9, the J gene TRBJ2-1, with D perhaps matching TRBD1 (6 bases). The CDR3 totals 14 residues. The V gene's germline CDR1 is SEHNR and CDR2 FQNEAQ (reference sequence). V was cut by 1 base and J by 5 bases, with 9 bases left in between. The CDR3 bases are TGTGCCAGCAGCTTAGTCAGGGGCCACAATGAGCAGTTCTTC. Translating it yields CASSLVRGHNEQFF.

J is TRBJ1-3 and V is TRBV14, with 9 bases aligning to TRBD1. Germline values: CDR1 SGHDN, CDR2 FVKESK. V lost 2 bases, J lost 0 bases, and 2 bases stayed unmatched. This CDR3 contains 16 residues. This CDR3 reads CASSQRDRASGNTIYF. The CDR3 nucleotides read TGTGCCAGCAGCCAACGGGACAGGGCCTCTGGAAACACCATATATTTT.

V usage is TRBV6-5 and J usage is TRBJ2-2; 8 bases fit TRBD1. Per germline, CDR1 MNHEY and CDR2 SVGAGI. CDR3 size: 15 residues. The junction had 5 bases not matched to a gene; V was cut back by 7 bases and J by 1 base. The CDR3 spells CASTSGTGNTGELFF. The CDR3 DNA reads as TGTGCCAGCACTTCCGGGACAGGGAACACCGGGGAGCTGTTTTTT.

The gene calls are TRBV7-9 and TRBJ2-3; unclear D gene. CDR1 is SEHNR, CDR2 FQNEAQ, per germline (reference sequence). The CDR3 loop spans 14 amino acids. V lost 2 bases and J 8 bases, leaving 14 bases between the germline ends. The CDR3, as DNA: TGTGCCAGCAGCTTAATCGTTATTTGGGCTACGCAGTATTTT. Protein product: CASSLIVIWATQYF. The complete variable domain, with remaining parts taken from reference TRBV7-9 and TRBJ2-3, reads DTGVSQNPRHKITKRGQNVTFRCDPISEHNRLYWYRQTLGQGPEFLTYFQNEAQLEKSRLLSDRFSAERPKGSFSTLEIQRTEQGDSAMYLCASSLIVIWATQYFGPGTRLTVL.

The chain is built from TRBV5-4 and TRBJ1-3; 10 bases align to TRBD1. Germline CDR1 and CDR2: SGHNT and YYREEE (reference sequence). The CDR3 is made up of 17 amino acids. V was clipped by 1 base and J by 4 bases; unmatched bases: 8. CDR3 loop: CASSLFRDRGLGNTIYF. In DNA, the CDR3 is TGTGCCAGCAGCTTGTTCCGGGACAGGGGTTTGGGAAACACCATATATTTT. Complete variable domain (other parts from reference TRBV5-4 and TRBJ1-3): ETGVTQSPTHLIKTRGQQVTLRCSSQSGHNTVSWYQQALGQGPQFIFQYYREEENGRGNFPPRFSGLQFPNYSSELNVNALELDDSALYLCASSLFRDRGLGNTIYFGEGSWLTVV.

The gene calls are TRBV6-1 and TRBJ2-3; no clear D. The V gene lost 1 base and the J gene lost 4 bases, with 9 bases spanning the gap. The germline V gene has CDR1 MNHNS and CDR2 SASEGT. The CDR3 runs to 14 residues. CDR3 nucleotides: TGTGCCAGCAGTGAAGTTTACTCCTCAGATACGCAGTATTTT. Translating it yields CASSEVYSSDTQYF.

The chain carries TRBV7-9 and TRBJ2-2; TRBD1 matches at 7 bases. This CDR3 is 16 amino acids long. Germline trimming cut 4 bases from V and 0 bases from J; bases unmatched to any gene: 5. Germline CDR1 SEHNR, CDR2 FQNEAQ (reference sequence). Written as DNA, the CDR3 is TGTGCCAGCAGCTCCGACAGGGTTACGAACACCGGGGAGCTGTTTTTT. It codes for CASSSDRVTNTGELFF.

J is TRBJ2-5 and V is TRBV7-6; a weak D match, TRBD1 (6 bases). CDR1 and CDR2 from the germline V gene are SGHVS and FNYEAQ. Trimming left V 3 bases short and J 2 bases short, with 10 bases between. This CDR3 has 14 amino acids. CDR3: CASSLSGVQETQYF. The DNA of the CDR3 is TGTGCCAGCAGCTTGTCAGGGGTACAAGAGACCCAGTACTTC.

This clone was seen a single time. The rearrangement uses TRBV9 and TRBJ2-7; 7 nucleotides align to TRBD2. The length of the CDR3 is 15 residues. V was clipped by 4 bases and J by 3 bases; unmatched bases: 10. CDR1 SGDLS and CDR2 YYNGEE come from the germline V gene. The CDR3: CASSPLVGEGYEQYF. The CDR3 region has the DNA TGTGCCAGCAGCCCTCTTGTAGGGGAGGGCTACGAGCAGTACTTC.

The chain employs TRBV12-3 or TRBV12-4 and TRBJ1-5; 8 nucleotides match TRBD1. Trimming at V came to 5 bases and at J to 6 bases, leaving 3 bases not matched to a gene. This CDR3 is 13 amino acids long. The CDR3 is CASSGQGGQPQHF. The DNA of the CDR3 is TGTGCCAGCAGTGGACAGGGAGGTCAGCCCCAGCATTTT.

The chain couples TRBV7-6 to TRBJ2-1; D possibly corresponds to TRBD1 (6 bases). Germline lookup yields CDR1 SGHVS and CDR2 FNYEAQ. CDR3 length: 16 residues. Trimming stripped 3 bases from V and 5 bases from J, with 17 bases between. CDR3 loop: CASSFSLPRQDNEQFF. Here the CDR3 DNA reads TGTGCCAGCAGCTTTTCCCTTCCTAGACAGGACAATGAGCAGTTCTTC.

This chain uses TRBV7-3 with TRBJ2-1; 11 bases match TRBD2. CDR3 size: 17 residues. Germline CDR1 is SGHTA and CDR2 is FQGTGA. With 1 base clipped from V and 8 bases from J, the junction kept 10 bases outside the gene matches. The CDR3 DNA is TGTGCCAGCAGCTTAATCGGTCTAGCGGGAGGAAGAGATGAGCAGTTCTTC. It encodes CASSLIGLAGGRDEQFF. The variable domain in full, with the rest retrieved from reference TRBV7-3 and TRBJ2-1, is GAGVSQTPSNKVTEKGKYVELRCDPISGHTALYWYRQSLGQGPEFLIYFQGTGAADDSGLPNDRFFAVRPEGSVSTLKIQRTERGDSAVYLCASSLIGLAGGRDEQFFGPGTRLTVL.

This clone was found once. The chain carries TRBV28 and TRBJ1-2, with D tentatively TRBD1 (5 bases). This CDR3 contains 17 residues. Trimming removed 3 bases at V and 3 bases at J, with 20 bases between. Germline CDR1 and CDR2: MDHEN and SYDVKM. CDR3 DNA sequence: TGTGCCAGCAGTTTTGCTTTAGTGGCAGGGCCCGACTATGGCTACACCTTC. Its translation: CASSFALVAGPDYGYTF.

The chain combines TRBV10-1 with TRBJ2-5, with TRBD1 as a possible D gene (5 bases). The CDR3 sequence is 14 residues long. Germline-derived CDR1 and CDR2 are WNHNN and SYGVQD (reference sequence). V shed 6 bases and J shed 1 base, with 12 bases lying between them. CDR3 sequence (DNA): TGCGCCAGCAGCGCCAGGGCGACCCAAGAGACCCAGTACTTC. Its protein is CASSARATQETQYF.

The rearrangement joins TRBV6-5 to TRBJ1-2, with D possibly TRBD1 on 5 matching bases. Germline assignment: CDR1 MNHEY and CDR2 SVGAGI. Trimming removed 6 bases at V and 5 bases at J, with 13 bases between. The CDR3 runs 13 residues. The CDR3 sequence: CASRPPGLYGYTF. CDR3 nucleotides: TGTGCCAGCAGACCTCCAGGGTTGTATGGCTACACCTTC.

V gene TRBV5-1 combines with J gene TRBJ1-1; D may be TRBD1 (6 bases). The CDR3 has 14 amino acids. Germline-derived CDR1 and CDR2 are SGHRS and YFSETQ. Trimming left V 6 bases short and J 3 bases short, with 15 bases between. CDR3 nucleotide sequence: TGCGCCAGCACCCTCGTGGGGGCCGACACTGAAGCTTTCTTT. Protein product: CASTLVGADTEAFF.

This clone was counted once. The CDR3 DNA sequence: TGTGCCAGTACCCCGACAGGGGGCTTGCGTGAGACCCAGTACTTC. Translating it yields CASTPTGGLRETQYF. The J gene is TRBJ2-5, the V gene TRBV19; 10 bases match TRBD1. Germline V gene data show CDR1 as LNHDA and CDR2 as SQIVND (reference sequence). V shed 7 bases, J shed 5 bases, and the junction held 10 bases outside the gene matches. The CDR3 has 15 residues.

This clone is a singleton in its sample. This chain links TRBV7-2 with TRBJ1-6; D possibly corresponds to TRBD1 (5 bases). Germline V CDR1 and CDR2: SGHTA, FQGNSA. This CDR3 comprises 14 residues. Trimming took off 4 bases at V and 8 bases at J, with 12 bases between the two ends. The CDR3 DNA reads TGTGCCAGCAGCTGGGGGGGAGCGGATTCACCCCTCCACTTT. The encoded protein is CASSWGGADSPLHF.

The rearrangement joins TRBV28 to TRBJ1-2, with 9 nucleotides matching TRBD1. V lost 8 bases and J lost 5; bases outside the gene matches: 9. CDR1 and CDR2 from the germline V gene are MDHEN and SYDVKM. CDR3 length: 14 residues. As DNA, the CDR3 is TGTGCCAGCGGGACACAGGGGGCGGGGTATGGCTACACCTTC. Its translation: CASGTQGAGYGYTF.

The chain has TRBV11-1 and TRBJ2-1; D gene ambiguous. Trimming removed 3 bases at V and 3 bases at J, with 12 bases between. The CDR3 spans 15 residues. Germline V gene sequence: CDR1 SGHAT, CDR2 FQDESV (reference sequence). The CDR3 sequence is CASSLRQSRYNEQFF. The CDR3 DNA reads TGTGCCAGCAGCTTGCGGCAGTCGCGCTACAATGAGCAGTTCTTC. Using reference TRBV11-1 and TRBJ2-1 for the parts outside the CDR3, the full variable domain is EAEVAQSPRYKITEKSQAVAFWCDPISGHATLYWYRQILGQGPELLVQFQDESVVDDSQLPKDRFSAERLKGVDSTLKIQPAELGDSAMYLCASSLRQSRYNEQFFGPGTRLTVL.

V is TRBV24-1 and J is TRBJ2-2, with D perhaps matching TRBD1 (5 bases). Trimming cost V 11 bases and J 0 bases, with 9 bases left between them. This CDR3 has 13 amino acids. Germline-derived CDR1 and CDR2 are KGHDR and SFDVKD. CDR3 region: CAIGHANTGELFF. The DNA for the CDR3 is TGTGCCATCGGACACGCGAACACCGGGGAGCTGTTTTTT.

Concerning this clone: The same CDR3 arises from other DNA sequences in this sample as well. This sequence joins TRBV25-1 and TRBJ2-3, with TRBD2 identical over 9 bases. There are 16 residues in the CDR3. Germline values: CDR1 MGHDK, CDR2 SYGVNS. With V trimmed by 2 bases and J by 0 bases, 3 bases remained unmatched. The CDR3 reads CASSEGLALSTDTQYF. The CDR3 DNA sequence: TGTGCCAGCAGTGAAGGACTAGCGCTTAGCACAGATACGCAGTATTTT.

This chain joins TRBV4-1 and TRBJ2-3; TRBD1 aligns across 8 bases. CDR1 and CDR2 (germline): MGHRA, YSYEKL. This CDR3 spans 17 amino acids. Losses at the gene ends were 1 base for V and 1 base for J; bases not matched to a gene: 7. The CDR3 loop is CASSQGYPGQGTDTQYF. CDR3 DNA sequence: TGCGCCAGCAGCCAAGGGTACCCGGGACAGGGCACAGATACGCAGTATTTT.